The clone carrying this T cell receptor beta chain was seen only once. TCRdb's table, derived via immunoSEQ multiplex PCR, lists solely in-frame clones and lacks some. The repertoire holds almost 100,000 clones, about 89% seen once, with 10% in the top ten. The data were taken from a study of blood T cell repertoires in COVID-19. V was shortened by 1 base and J by 0 bases, with 14 bases between the two germline ends. The CDR3 has 17 amino acids. The germline CDR1 and CDR2 sequences are SGHTS and YDEGEE. This TCR came from a man in his fifties with acute or convalescent COVID-19. The material sequenced was peripheral blood. J is TRBJ1-5 and V is TRBV5-8; D possibly corresponds to TRBD1 (6 bases). CDR3 nucleotides: TGTGCCAGCAGCTTGTTTAGACAGGCTAATAGCAATCAGCCCCAGCATTTT. Protein sequence: CASSLFRQANSNQPQHF.